This passage covers 2 T cell receptor beta chains from one sample sequenced in a study of cytotoxic CD8 clonotypes in ibrutinib-treated CLL. The assay was immunoSEQ multiplex PCR, and TCRdb's table has in-frame clones only and misses some. The sample carries 200,000 to 250,000 clones, roughly 77% recorded once. Sample: PBMCs, taken after 12 months of ibrutinib treatment. All receptors derive from a human donor with chronic lymphocytic leukemia.

At least ten counts were recorded for this clone. A far larger clone is one base from this, pointing to a likely read error. Other DNA sequences in the same sample also yield this CDR3. The CDR3 bases are TGCGCCAGCAGCCGGGAACAGGGGGATGGCACAGATACGCAGTATTTT. It is translated as CASSREQGDGTDTQYF. This sequence joins TRBV4-1 and TRBJ2-3; 8 bases match TRBD1. The CDR3 extends over 16 amino acids. Germline values: CDR1 MGHRA, CDR2 YSYEKL. Trimming removed 4 bases from V and 1 base from J; junction bases left unmatched: 7.

This chain connects TRBV6-6 to TRBJ1-2; TRBD1 agrees at 8 bases. CDR3 length: 13 amino acids. V lost 2 bases to trimming and J lost 6 bases; unmatched junction nucleotides: 2. CDR1 MNHNY and CDR2 SVGAGI come from the germline V gene (reference sequence). The CDR3 nucleotides are TGTGCCAGCAGTTACCAGGGGGCCAATGGCTACACCTTC. This codes for CASSYQGANGYTF.